This T cell receptor beta chain was retrieved from a study of blood T cell repertoires in COVID-19. In the study overall: Acute and convalescent COVID-19 specimens originated in the United States, Italy and Spain. The analysed material was cDNA or gDNA that came from T cells, B-cell-depleted T cells, or PBMCs.

The CDR3 totals 14 residues. V lost 1 base and J 7 bases, leaving 12 bases between the germline ends. Germline lookup yields CDR1 KGHDR and CDR2 SFDVKD. Under the authors' procedure: Amplified reference gene primers provided the basis for estimating nucleated cell counts. The table came from immunoSEQ multiplex PCR; TCRdb's copy has only in-frame clones and leaves some out. The DNA was the basis for D and trimming; V, J and clone size are from that table. The table shows 270,000 or so clones, with under 90% occurring only once. The sequence derives from a woman aged 50 to 60 who had recovered from COVID-19. The sequenced material came from peripheral blood. This chain links TRBV24-1 with TRBJ1-2, with a weak D call TRBD1 (6 bases). For the CDR3, the DNA is TGTGCCACCAGTGATTTAGAACAGGGTAGTGGCTACACCTTC. This codes for CATSDLEQGSGYTF.